The sequence of this TCR beta chain was determined in a study of shared clonotypes between healthy human individuals. This CDR3 has 12 amino acids. Trimming took 8 bases from V and 5 from J, leaving 10 bases between them. The team ran DNA from unsorted PBMCs on ten immunoSEQ deep assay plates for sequencing. Some clones are missing from TCRdb's copy, which holds only in-frame ones; the method was immunoSEQ multiplex PCR. Here the sample spans about 87,000 clones, about half being singletons. Study-wide findings and caveats: Represented diversity, genetic and exposure-history alike, was limited by few donors.

To note about this clone: Antigen unknown.

The donors, all of them Caucasian adults, lived in Nashville, Tennessee. Genomic DNA, for the unsorted samples, came from some 100 million PBMCs. The sequenced sample consisted of PBMCs. This TCR was sampled from a woman in her thirties or forties in good health. Some clones in this sample may be carry-over from other donors' samples. This chain links TRBV7-1 with TRBJ2-1; D may match TRBD1 or TRBD2 (6 bases each). TRBV7-1 is recorded as an ORF, its role being uncertain. The DNA for the CDR3 is TGTGCCAGCGGGGGGCCAGACAATGAGCAGTTCTTC. This sequence encodes CASGGPDNEQFF.